This T cell receptor beta chain is from a study of Graves' ophthalmopathy and Graves' hyperthyroidism. Amplified material comprised TCR beta CDR3 regions derived from RNA transcripts. RT-PCR was first run with HTBI primers, then multiplex PCR in a second round. MiXCR, applied by TCRdb to the multiplex PCR reads, yields one record per CDR3 protein. Of approximately 700,000 distinct CDR3 sequences in the sample, roughly 40% were seen once. At least ten counts were recorded for this clonotype. Its antigen is as yet unknown. Findings and limits, study-wide: Detected in blood as well were most expanded thyroid clonotypes with frequency above 0.001.

The V and J ends lost 6 bases and 0 bases, in that order; junction bases with no gene match: 6. In germline, CDR1 is SNHLY, CDR2 FYNNEI. The CDR3 contains 16 residues. V gene TRBV2 combines with J gene TRBJ1-3; 9 bases align to TRBD1. The receptor was derived from an adult man with Graves' ophthalmopathy. Sequences were obtained from peripheral blood. Here the CDR3 DNA reads TGTGCCAGCAGGGGGACAGGGCCCGTCTCTGGAAACACCATATATTTT. Translation: CASRGTGPVSGNTIYF.